These 27 T cell receptor beta chains share one sample of origin, sequenced in a study of early T cells in non-severe SARS-CoV-2 infection. TCRdb recomputed calls from the 5' RACE reads with MiXCR, one row per CDR3 protein. This sample yields about 55,000 distinct CDR3 sequences, of which under 7.5% are seen a single time; 5.5% to 7.5% belongs to the top ten. The source was whole blood, collected at baseline. These receptors came from an adult who was a healthcare worker with PCR-confirmed SARS-CoV-2 infection or an uninfected control (not recorded which).

J is TRBJ2-7 and V is TRBV6-1; maybe TRBD2 (5 bases). The ends were cut back, 6 bases at V and 3 bases at J, with 15 bases in the middle. The V gene's germline CDR1 is MNHNS and CDR2 SASEGT. This CDR3 region has 14 residues. As DNA, the CDR3 is TGTGCCAGCAGGACCACGGGGTCCAGCTACGAGCAGTACTTC. This encodes CASRTTGSSYEQYF.

This clonotype was observed at least ten times. The rearrangement uses TRBV30 and TRBJ1-1; TRBD1 matches at 9 bases. CDR1 GTSNPN and CDR2 SVGIG come from the germline V gene (reference sequence). The CDR3 spans 12 residues. Trimming at V came to 8 bases and at J to 6 bases, leaving 7 bases not matched to a gene. CDR3 nucleotide sequence: TGTGCCGGAGACAGGGGGTGGGCTGAAGCTTTCTTT. Its translation is CAGDRGWAEAFF.

This clonotype was seen many times. The chain links TRBV6-5 to TRBJ2-7; the D gene is possibly TRBD1 (6 bases). The length of the CDR3 is 15 residues. The germline gives CDR1 MNHEY, CDR2 SVGAGI. Trimming shortened V by 5 bases and J by 7 bases, and 21 bases separated the two germline ends. In nucleotides, the CDR3 is TGTGCCAGCAGTCGTCGACAGGCCGTAGTCGTGGAGCAGTACTTC. It yields the protein CASSRRQAVVVEQYF.

This clonotype was counted between two and nine times. The genes are TRBV9 and TRBJ2-1; TRBD1 matches 7 bases. CDR3 length equals 16 residues. The V and J ends lost 3 bases and 3 bases, in that order; junction bases with no gene match: 9. CDR1 and CDR2 from the germline V gene are SGDLS and YYNGEE. CDR3 sequence reads: CASSARDRQYYNEQFF. CDR3 DNA: TGTGCCAGCAGCGCGAGGGACAGACAGTACTACAATGAGCAGTTCTTC.

This clonotype was counted ten times or more. The chain has TRBV18 and TRBJ1-2; 7 bases agree with TRBD1. CDR1 is KGHSH and CDR2 is LQKENI in the germline V gene. V dropped 3 bases and J dropped 3; count of bases not matched to a gene: 13. This CDR3 is built from 17 residues. The CDR3 DNA reads TGTGCCAGCTCACCGCTCCATACAGGGGTCGCTCACTATGGCTACACCTTC. Its translation: CASSPLHTGVAHYGYTF.

This clonotype has only a few counts. This chain connects TRBV3-1 to TRBJ2-3, with D hard to call. There are 12 residues in the CDR3. V lost 4 bases and J lost 6, with 8 bases in between. In germline, CDR1 is LGHDT, CDR2 YNNKEL (reference sequence). CDR3 nucleotide sequence: TGTGCCAGCAGCCGCCTCAGGGATACGCAGTATTTT. This sequence encodes CASSRLRDTQYF.

This clonotype was seen repeatedly, ten times or more. The CDR3 spells CASSRSGPTDTQYF. For the CDR3, the DNA is TGTGCCAGCAGCCGTAGCGGGCCCACAGATACGCAGTATTTT. The rearrangement joins TRBV9 to TRBJ2-3, with 7 bases that match TRBD2. The J segment lost 2 bases and the V segment lost 4 bases, leaving 4 bases of the junction unmatched. CDR1 and CDR2 (germline): SGDLS, YYNGEE. CDR3 length: 14 amino acids.

The rearrangement uses TRBV29-1 and TRBJ2-3; weak D call: TRBD2 (5 bases). The CDR3 runs to 14 residues. CDR1 is SQVTM and CDR2 is ANQGSEA in the germline V gene. The V gene lost 3 bases and the J gene lost 4 bases, with 14 bases spanning the gap. Here the CDR3 reads CSVESVGGSDTQYF. CDR3 DNA sequence: TGCAGCGTTGAGTCAGTCGGCGGGTCAGATACGCAGTATTTT.

CDR3 loop: CASRSSGGVETQYF. The DNA of the CDR3 is TGTGCCAGCAGATCCTCGGGAGGGGTCGAGACCCAGTACTTC. This chain links TRBV7-9 with TRBJ2-5, with 8 positions matching TRBD2. The CDR3 has 14 amino acids. Trimming cost V 6 bases and J 5 bases; bases outside gene matches: 8. Germline CDR1 reads SEHNR; CDR2 reads FQNEAQ (reference sequence).

This clonotype was seen repeatedly, ten times or more. The V gene is TRBV20-1, the J gene TRBJ1-3, with TRBD1 as a possible D gene (5 bases). Germline V gene data show CDR1 as DFQATT and CDR2 as SNEGSKA (reference sequence). The CDR3 extends over 15 amino acids. V shed 6 bases and J shed 0 bases, with 15 bases lying between them. CDR3 sequence (DNA): TGCAGTGCCGGTTCTATAGGGGACTCTGGAAACACCATATATTTT. It is translated as CSAGSIGDSGNTIYF.

This clonotype was seen at least ten times. The CDR3 nucleotides read TGTGCCAGCAGTCCTCATCCACCAGGGATCGGAGAGACCCAGTACTTC. Its protein product is CASSPHPPGIGETQYF. This chain connects TRBV12-3 or TRBV12-4 to TRBJ2-5; the D gene is possibly TRBD1 (5 bases). V gave up 5 bases and J gave up 4 bases, with 20 bases separating them. The CDR3 is 16 residues long.

The table lists this clonotype with many counts. The chain has TRBV7-2 and TRBJ2-7; maybe TRBD1 (5 bases). Germline CDR1 is SGHTA and CDR2 is FQGNSA. The CDR3 covers 14 residues. Trimming took off 5 bases at V and 4 bases at J, with 15 bases between the two ends. The chain's CDR3 is CASSRGDRYYEQYF. DNA of the CDR3: TGTGCCAGCAGCCGAGGAGACAGATATTACGAGCAGTACTTC. Drawing the rest from reference TRBV7-2 and TRBJ2-7, the complete variable domain is GAGVSQSPSNKVTEKGKDVELRCDPISGHTALYWYRQSLGQGLEFLIYFQGNSAPDKSGLPSDRFSAERTGGSVSTLTIQRTQQEDSAVYLCASSRGDRYYEQYFGPGTRLTVT.

The chain uses TRBV3-1 and TRBJ2-2; tentatively, D is TRBD1 (5 bases). This CDR3 comprises 18 residues. Per germline, CDR1 LGHDT and CDR2 YNNKEL (reference sequence). V was trimmed by 1 base and J by 3 bases, leaving 18 bases between them. CDR3 residues: CASSQVVRQLVYTGELFF. CDR3 sequence (DNA): TGTGCCAGCAGCCAAGTAGTGAGACAGCTAGTGTACACCGGGGAGCTGTTTTTT.

This clonotype was counted ten times or more. This chain connects TRBV6-5 to TRBJ1-5; D perhaps matches TRBD1 (5 bases). Trimming left V 5 bases short and J 0 bases short, with 14 bases between. Germline V gives CDR1 MNHEY, CDR2 SVGAGI. This CDR3 region has 16 residues. CDR3: CASSEIGTDSNQPQHF. CDR3 in DNA: TGTGCCAGCAGTGAGATCGGGACGGATAGCAATCAGCCCCAGCATTTT.

This clonotype was observed a handful of times. V is TRBV29-1 and J is TRBJ2-7; TRBD1 matches 10 bases. The CDR3 has 15 residues. The germline V gene has CDR1 SQVTM and CDR2 ANQGSEA. V trimming: 0 bases; J trimming: 2 bases; junction bases outside the gene matches: 4. The CDR3 DNA follows: TGCAGCGTTGAAGATCTCGGGACAGGGGCCTACGAGCAGTACTTC. It codes for CSVEDLGTGAYEQYF.

The rearrangement joins TRBV5-1 to TRBJ2-5; 10 nucleotides line up with TRBD2. Germline CDR1 reads SGHRS; CDR2 reads YFSETQ. There are 16 residues in the CDR3. Losses at the gene ends were 2 bases for V and 6 bases for J; bases not matched to a gene: 10. CDR3 amino acids: CASSLSGLAASKTQYF. CDR3 nucleotide sequence: TGCGCCAGCAGCTTATCCGGACTAGCGGCCTCGAAGACCCAGTACTTC. Filled out from reference TRBV5-1 and TRBJ2-5, the complete variable domain reads KAGVTQTPRYLIKTRGQQVTLSCSPISGHRSVSWYQQTPGQGLQFLFEYFSETQRNKGNFPGRFSGRQFSNSRSEMNVSTLELGDSALYLCASSLSGLAASKTQYFGPGTRLLVL.

At least ten counts were recorded for this clonotype. This chain joins TRBV28 and TRBJ2-7; no clear D gene. Per germline, CDR1 MDHEN and CDR2 SYDVKM. CDR3 length equals 12 residues. V lost 8 bases, J lost 2 bases, and 10 bases lay in between. The CDR3 DNA reads TGTGCCAGCGAGGACGGCCCCTACGAGCAGTACTTC. It yields the protein CASEDGPYEQYF.

This clonotype occurred many times. The gene calls are TRBV10-3 and TRBJ1-4; possibly TRBD1 for D (5 bases). The germline V gene has CDR1 ENHRY and CDR2 SYGVKD. Trimming took off 0 bases at V and 0 bases at J, with 8 bases between the two ends. The CDR3 contains 16 residues. The CDR3 bases are TGTGCCATCAGTGAGTCGAAGGGGACAACTAATGAAAAACTGTTTTTT. This translates into CAISESKGTTNEKLFF.

This clonotype was counted at least ten times. The chain carries TRBV4-2 and TRBJ2-3; TRBD2 aligns across 11 bases. The CDR3 consists of 18 residues. Germline V gene sequence: CDR1 LGHNA, CDR2 YNFKEQ. J gave up 1 base and V 0 bases, and 6 bases lay outside the gene matches. The CDR3 is CASSQDPSGGSGTDTQYF. The CDR3 DNA is TGTGCCAGCAGCCAAGACCCTAGCGGGGGGTCCGGCACAGATACGCAGTATTTT.

The chain employs TRBV18 and TRBJ2-5, with a possible D match to TRBD2 (6 bases). This CDR3 comprises 13 residues. CDR1 and CDR2 (germline): KGHSH, LQKENI. The V and J ends lost 3 bases and 5 bases respectively, with 10 bases between them. CDR3 bases: TGTGCCAGCTCACCGGAGGGGCGCGAGACCCAGTACTTC. Translating it yields CASSPEGRETQYF.

This clonotype was recorded at least ten times. This chain uses TRBV3-1 with TRBJ1-2; maybe TRBD1 (6 bases). The CDR3 spans 14 residues. Germline values: CDR1 LGHDT, CDR2 YNNKEL (reference sequence). The V end lost 4 bases, the J end lost 8 bases, and 17 bases lay between the germline ends. The CDR3 nucleotides are TGTGCCAGCAGCCGTACGGACAGTCGGGCGGGCTACACCTTC. Translation: CASSRTDSRAGYTF.

This clonotype was detected many times. The chain carries TRBV28 and TRBJ1-1, with TRBD1 matching 8 bases. This CDR3 comprises 12 residues. In germline, CDR1 is MDHEN, CDR2 SYDVKM. The V segment lost 8 bases and the J segment 4 bases; nucleotides outside the gene matches: 3. The CDR3 sequence is CASWTGSTEAFF. CDR3 in DNA: TGTGCCAGCTGGACAGGGAGCACTGAAGCTTTCTTT. Full variable domain (rest looked up from reference TRBV28 and TRBJ1-1): DVKVTQSSRYLVKRTGEKVFLECVQDMDHENMFWYRQDPGLGLRLIYFSYDVKMKEKGDIPEGYSVSREKKERFSLILESASTNQTSMYLCASWTGSTEAFFGQGTRLTVV.

The J gene is TRBJ1-2, the V gene TRBV7-9, with no clear D. This CDR3 is 14 amino acids long. Germline V gene lookup returns CDR1 SEHNR and CDR2 FQNEAQ (reference sequence). Trimming shortened V by 1 base and J by 5 bases, and 11 bases separated the two germline ends. The CDR3 nucleotides read TGTGCCAGCAGCTTAGGCTTGGTTGGGTATGGCTACACCTTC. It yields the protein CASSLGLVGYGYTF.

This clonotype came up many times. The genes are TRBV12-3 or TRBV12-4 and TRBJ1-1; D remains ambiguous. The CDR3 sequence is 15 residues long. V was shortened by 4 bases and J by 1 base, with 13 bases between the two germline ends. The CDR3 sequence is CASSSPRVANTEAFF. The CDR3 DNA reads TGTGCCAGCAGTTCTCCACGGGTAGCGAACACTGAAGCTTTCTTT.

This clonotype has just a few counts. The rearrangement joins TRBV7-2 to TRBJ1-5; D is unresolved. V was trimmed by 5 bases and J by 5 bases, leaving 7 bases between them. CDR1 is SGHTA, CDR2 FQGNSA, per germline. The CDR3 runs to 12 residues. Here the CDR3 reads CASSLPDQPQHF. DNA of the CDR3: TGTGCCAGCAGCCTCCCAGATCAGCCCCAGCATTTT.

This clonotype was detected a few times. The genes are TRBV12-5 and TRBJ2-1, with TRBD1 matching over 8 bases. The CDR3 spans 16 residues. Germline V gene data show CDR1 as LGHNT and CDR2 as FRNRAP. Losses at the gene ends were 6 bases for V and 0 bases for J; bases not matched to a gene: 7. This CDR3 reads CASGANQGASYNEQFF. The CDR3 nucleotides read TGTGCTAGTGGCGCGAACCAGGGGGCCTCCTACAATGAGCAGTTCTTC.

The gene calls are TRBV9 and TRBJ2-3; no reliable D call. This CDR3 is 14 amino acids long. The V gene lost 3 bases and the J gene lost 2 bases, with 10 bases spanning the gap. The germline gives CDR1 SGDLS, CDR2 YYNGEE. The CDR3 nucleotides are TGTGCCAGCAGCGCTCCGTTTCTCACAGATACGCAGTATTTT. Translating gives CASSAPFLTDTQYF.